This record looks at one T cell receptor beta chain sequence and its context. This specimen belongs to a study of control samples from healthy donors and cancer patients. Sequencing used immunoSEQ multiplex PCR; TCRdb keeps in-frame clones, though not all of them. The sample consists of some 130,000 clones, about nine tenths of them appearing once. V lost 2 bases to trimming and J lost 1 base; unmatched junction nucleotides: 1. The CDR3 is 13 amino acids. Germline loops: CDR1 GTSNPN, CDR2 SVGIG (reference sequence). This TCR was sampled from a man in his thirties or forties in good health. This chain uses TRBV30 with TRBJ2-5; TRBD2 matches 7 bases. Sequenced input: blood. CDR3: CAWSWGGQETQYF. DNA of the CDR3: TGTGCCTGGAGTTGGGGGGGCCAAGAGACCCAGTACTTC.